This TCR beta chain was found in a study of blood T cell repertoires in COVID-19. In its sample, this clone was seen once. The length of the CDR3 is 11 residues. Germline CDR1 SGHTA, CDR2 FQGNSA. Trimming cost V 2 bases and J 7 bases, with 6 bases left between them. Some clones are missing from TCRdb's copy, which holds only in-frame ones; the method was immunoSEQ multiplex PCR. The sample consists of some 240,000 clones, 82% of them appearing once. The TCR comes from a woman between 65 and 79 years old with COVID-19, enrolled during active disease. The chain recombines TRBV7-2 with TRBJ2-7; D remains ambiguous. The specimen sequenced was peripheral blood. The CDR3 spells CASSLSLEQYF. The CDR3 bases are TGTGCCAGCAGCTTATCCCTAGAGCAGTACTTC.